This T cell receptor beta chain was observed in a study of molecular identifiers for immune sequencing clone quantification. Study-wide points: Effector cells had over 98% of their molecules in clones above 20 RNA copies, while naive cells had under 1%.

Preparation of naive CD8 libraries involved about 19,000 to 1,100,000 sorted cells and 10%, 30% or 50% RNA. The authors sorted naive CD8 T cells as CD8+CD4-CCR7+CD45RA+. The CDR3 runs 13 residues. In germline, CDR1 is SEHNR, CDR2 FQNEAQ (reference sequence). This clonotype was found once. Its matching antigen is unknown. This sequence may be a read error, since a much larger clone differs from it by one base. In preparing bulk TCR libraries, previously described methods and listed TCR primers were used. TCRdb redid the calling of the PCR reads with MiXCR, one entry per CDR3 protein. The sample consists of 85,000 to 100,000 distinct CDR3 sequences, around a fifth of them appearing once.

The sample taken for sequencing was naive CD8+ T cells from blood, with Jurkat cell RNA spiked in. Subset meaning: FACS-sorted CD8+CD4-CCR7+CD45RA+ naive T cells. This sequence was found in a human donor in good health. Some libraries in this study had Jurkat cell RNA spiked in. This chain uses TRBV7-9 with TRBJ2-7; D is unresolved. The DNA end is a closer match to TRBJ2-1, so the J assignment may be wrong. CDR3 in DNA: TGTGCCAGCAGCCCCGAAGCCTCCTACGAGCAGTTCTTC. Translation: CASSPEASYEQFF.